This record concerns one T cell receptor beta chain sequence. Germline V lookup: CDR1 SGHRS, CDR2 YFSETQ. This CDR3 has 15 residues. The V and J ends lost 0 bases and 4 bases respectively, with 13 bases between them. This sample is part of a study of blood T cell repertoires in COVID-19. Measured with immunoSEQ multiplex PCR; TCRdb has only the in-frame clones, and not every one. The data show 300,000 to 400,000 clones, more than 70% seen once. This sequence joins TRBV5-1 and TRBJ1-2; a weak D match, TRBD1 (6 bases). Sequenced input: peripheral blood. The clonotype comes from a woman between 45 and 60 years old who had recovered from COVID-19. CDR3 amino acids: CASSLAGGQSYGYTF. The CDR3 DNA sequence: TGCGCCAGCAGCTTGGCCGGGGGGCAGAGCTATGGCTACACCTTC.